This T cell receptor (beta chain) was found in a study of CD8+CD57+ T cells in acquired aplastic anemia (dated by TCRdb to 2016 to 2018). Regarding the research as a whole: On average, sorted CD4+ and CD8+ cells yielded around 3.5 ug of extracted DNA, with a range of about 0.19 to 30 ug. For healthy donor samples, the average read count was around 10 million for CD4+ cells and 11 million to 14 million for CD8+ cells.

General findings and caveats noted by the study authors: Although around 30 CD8+ CDR3 sequences were shared by patients and controls, these sequences appeared highly expressed in patients and within the immunodominant clones of patients. No significant difference in CD8+ Simpson's diversity was found between patients and healthy controls (P=0.060).

In the case of this clonotype: The antigen it recognizes is unknown. The sample holds no much larger clone one base away, and base qualities are not on file.

TCR beta VDJ combination and CDR3 sequence profiling used genomic DNA as the template. An Illumina HiSeq 2000 was the platform used for TCR repertoire sequencing. From the authors' description of their analysis: TRBV/TRBJ rearrangement plots, CDR3 size and DJ length profiles, and Simpson's diversity index were used to evaluate the repertoires. Whichever DNA sequence was most abundant in the deep sequencing data was defined as the immunodominant clone. CDR3 amino acid sequences were checked for sharing between subjects and were compared against published repertoires and the VDJdb database. Starting from the raw public reads, TCRdb applied fastp trimming at Q25, assembled clones with MiXCR and retained in-frame beta chains. Merged by CDR3 protein, the rows form single entries marked with the most common genes and DNA. The V and J calls were not made by the authors but by TCRdb's processing. In all, the sample holds some 45,000 distinct CDR3 sequences, and about two thirds of those were seen once. Roughly a quarter of the sample goes to the ten largest clones.

In the study, sorted CD4+ and CD8+ blood T cells from patients with severe aplastic anemia and from healthy subjects underwent deep sequencing of TCR repertoires. Ficoll-Paque density gradient centrifugation was used to isolate peripheral blood mononuclear cells. Before DNA extraction, CD4+ and CD8+ T cells were sorted with FACS or magnetic beads. Trimming takes 0 bases from V and 1 base from J, and the germline ends sit 9 bases apart. In the germline V gene (reference sequence), CDR1 corresponds to DFQATT and CDR2 to SNEGSKA. Including cysteine and phenylalanine, the CDR3 has 14 amino acids. The CDR3 DNA has 42 bases and is translated from base 1.

The sequence came from a human donor in good health, serving as a control. Sample: sorted CD4+, CD8+, or CD8+CD57+ T cells (not recorded which) from PBMCs. The V gene is TRBV20-1 and the J gene is TRBJ1-1; TRBD1 could be the D gene, as 5 bases match. The DNA sequence is as follows: TGCAGTGCTAGAGATACAGGCAAGAACACTGAAGCTTTCTTT. Its coded protein is CSARDTGKNTEAFF.